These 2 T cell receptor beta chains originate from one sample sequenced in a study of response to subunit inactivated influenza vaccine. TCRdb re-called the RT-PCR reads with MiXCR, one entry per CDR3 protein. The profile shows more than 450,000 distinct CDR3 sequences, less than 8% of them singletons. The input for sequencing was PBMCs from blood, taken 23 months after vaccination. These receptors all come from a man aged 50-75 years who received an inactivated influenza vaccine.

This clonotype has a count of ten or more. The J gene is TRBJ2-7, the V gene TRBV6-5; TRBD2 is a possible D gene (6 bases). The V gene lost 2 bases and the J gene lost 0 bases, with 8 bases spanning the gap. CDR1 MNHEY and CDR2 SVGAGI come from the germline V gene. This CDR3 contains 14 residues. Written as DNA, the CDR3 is TGTGCCAGCAGTTACGGGGGGACCTCCTACGAGCAGTACTTC. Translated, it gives CASSYGGTSYEQYF.

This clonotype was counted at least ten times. CDR3 DNA: TGTGCCAGCAGCTTAGTAGGGCGCATGATAGGAGGAACTGAAGCTTTCTTT. Protein sequence: CASSLVGRMIGGTEAFF. The chain combines TRBV7-9 with TRBJ1-1; no clear D. CDR3 length: 17 residues. Trimming cost V 1 base and J 5 bases, with 20 bases left between them. CDR1 is SEHNR and CDR2 is FQNEAQ in the germline V gene (reference sequence).